These 29 T cell receptor beta chains came from one sample sequenced in a study of cytomegalovirus exposure and HLA in healthy donors. Vbeta (60) and Jbeta (13) primers were used in the PCR. The repertoire was sequenced with immunoSEQ multiplex PCR; TCRdb's copy has only in-frame clones and lacks some. The sample holds approximately 170,000 clones, just over 75% seen once. The source material was PBMCs. The receptors here all came from a woman in her 40s in good health and CMV-seronegative.

The chain joins TRBV21-1 to TRBJ2-3; the table's D call, TRBD1, has no DNA check behind it. TRBV21-1 is an annotated pseudogene. This CDR3 is 14 amino acids long. The CDR3 DNA reads TGTGCCATACATCACAGGGGGCGCGCAGATACGCAGTATTTT. This sequence encodes CAIHHRGRADTQYF.

This chain links TRBV30 with TRBJ1-1; 7 bases match TRBD1. The J segment lost 4 bases and the V segment lost 3 bases, leaving 5 bases of the junction unmatched. The CDR3 length is 13 residues. Germline V gene data show CDR1 as GTSNPN and CDR2 as SVGIG (reference sequence). CDR3 protein: CAWRKTGSTEAFF. The CDR3, as DNA: TGTGCCTGGAGGAAGACAGGGAGCACTGAAGCTTTCTTT.

This clone has a handful of counts. The V call is TRBV18, the J call TRBJ2-1, with 7 bases matching TRBD2. Germline CDR1 KGHSH, CDR2 LQKENI. Trimming cost V 0 bases and J 7 bases; bases outside gene matches: 12. This CDR3 has 17 amino acids. CDR3 nucleotides: TGTGCCAGCTCACCACCGAGGAGCGGGGCCGAGAGGAATGAGCAGTTCTTC. Protein: CASSPPRSGAERNEQFF.

This clone was detected only once. The V and J genes are TRBV18 and TRBJ2-3, with 9 bases matching TRBD2. The trim removed 2 bases at V and 3 bases at J, leaving 27 bases unmatched. Germline V gene sequence: CDR1 KGHSH, CDR2 LQKENI. This CDR3 has 23 residues. DNA for the CDR3: TGTGCCAGCTCACCAAGGCGACAGGGTCTCGCGGCGGGAGGGCCTAGTGGTACAGATACGCAGTATTTT. Its translation is CASSPRRQGLAAGGPSGTDTQYF.

The chain employs TRBV4-2 and TRBJ2-1; 8 nucleotides line up with TRBD1. Trimming removed 0 bases from V and 14 bases from J; junction bases left unmatched: 12. Germline V lookup: CDR1 LGHNA, CDR2 YNFKEQ. The CDR3 loop spans 15 amino acids. CDR3 in amino acids: CASSQEPAGDRGEFF. The DNA for the CDR3 is TGTGCCAGCAGCCAAGAACCGGCCGGAGACAGGGGCGAGTTCTTC.

This clone occurred once. The V and J genes are TRBV11-3 and TRBJ1-2; D call uncertain. The CDR3 is 11 amino acids. CDR1 SGHNT and CDR2 YENEEA come from the germline V gene. With 8 bases removed from V and 8 bases from J, the gap between germline ends came to 12 bases. For the CDR3, the DNA is TGTGCCAGCGGTAGGGAGCGCGGCTACACCTTC. This sequence encodes CASGRERGYTF.

The chain has TRBV9 and TRBJ2-7, with 10 bases lining up with TRBD1. The CDR3 is 15 residues long. Germline lookup yields CDR1 SGDLS and CDR2 YYNGEE. The V gene end was trimmed by 2 bases and the J gene end by 2 bases; junction bases not matched to a gene: 4. The CDR3 DNA sequence: TGTGCCAGCAGCGTTGCGGACAGGGGGACCTACGAGCAGTACTTC. It is translated as CASSVADRGTYEQYF.

This clone turned up a few times. The rearrangement uses TRBV29-1 and TRBJ2-3; TRBD1 agrees at 7 bases. The CDR3 consists of 15 residues. In germline, CDR1 is SQVTM, CDR2 ANQGSEA. The V and J ends lost 3 bases and 2 bases, in that order; junction bases with no gene match: 8. CDR3 residues: CSVDARGSITDTQYF. CDR3 DNA sequence: TGCAGCGTTGACGCCAGGGGGTCTATCACAGATACGCAGTATTTT.

The chain combines TRBV2 with TRBJ2-5; D ambiguous. This CDR3 spans 12 amino acids. Trimming removed 1 base from V and 5 bases from J, with 5 bases in between. Per germline, CDR1 SNHLY and CDR2 FYNNEI. CDR3 in amino acids: CASSEVPETQYF. As DNA, the CDR3 is TGTGCCAGCAGTGAAGTTCCGGAGACCCAGTACTTC.

The gene calls are TRBV6-1 and TRBJ1-3, with TRBD1 matching 7 bases. This CDR3 is 16 amino acids long. The V gene end was trimmed by 3 bases and the J gene end by 4 bases; junction bases not matched to a gene: 9. Germline assignment: CDR1 MNHNS and CDR2 SASEGT. The CDR3 spells CASSDDRARPGNTIYF. The CDR3 coding sequence is TGTGCCAGCAGTGACGACAGGGCCCGCCCGGGAAACACCATATATTTT.

The CDR3 DNA follows: TGCGCCAGCAGCTTTCAGGCGATCTATGGCTACACCTTC. It is translated as CASSFQAIYGYTF. The chain has TRBV5-1 and TRBJ1-2, with D hard to call. The CDR3 spans 13 residues. Germline CDR1 SGHRS, CDR2 YFSETQ. Trimming took off 2 bases at V and 4 bases at J, with 9 bases between the two ends.

The chain uses TRBV30 and TRBJ1-5; a weak D match, TRBD1 (6 bases). This CDR3 comprises 13 residues. Germline loops: CDR1 GTSNPN, CDR2 SVGIG (reference sequence). V lost 1 base to trimming and J lost 5 bases, with 9 bases between them. The CDR3 here is CAWSEQGDQPQHF. The CDR3 DNA is TGTGCCTGGAGTGAACAGGGCGATCAGCCCCAGCATTTT.

This sequence joins TRBV19 and TRBJ1-1; 9 positions match TRBD1. The CDR3 is made up of 14 amino acids. Trimming at V came to 2 bases and at J to 5 bases, leaving 3 bases not matched to a gene. Germline V gene data show CDR1 as LNHDA and CDR2 as SQIVND (reference sequence). The CDR3 sequence: CASSIMDRGTEAFF. Here the CDR3 DNA reads TGTGCCAGTAGTATAATGGACAGGGGTACTGAAGCTTTCTTT.

Here the CDR3 reads CASSPRGGRNEQFF. As DNA, the CDR3 is TGCGCCAGCAGCCCGCGGGGGGGAAGGAACGAGCAGTTCTTC. The V and J genes are TRBV5-1 and TRBJ2-1; 9 bases agree with TRBD2. After removal of 4 bases from V and 10 bases from J, the junction contained 9 bases not matched to a gene. This CDR3 comprises 14 residues. Germline V lookup: CDR1 SGHRS, CDR2 YFSETQ.

The chain combines TRBV19 with TRBJ1-5; 7 bases line up with TRBD1. CDR1 is LNHDA and CDR2 is SQIVND in the germline V gene (reference sequence). V lost 10 bases, J lost 2 bases, and 11 bases stayed unmatched. CDR3 length: 15 residues. CDR3 sequence reads: CATRQGGVGNQPQHF. CDR3 coding DNA: TGTGCCACTAGACAGGGAGGGGTTGGCAATCAGCCCCAGCATTTT.

This chain links TRBV11-3 with TRBJ2-5; 7 bases are a match to TRBD1. The CDR3 is 14 amino acids. V lost 4 bases, J lost 4 bases, and 6 bases stayed unmatched. CDR1 is SGHNT, CDR2 YENEEA, per germline. The CDR3 reads CASSSRQGPETQYF. The CDR3 DNA is TGTGCCAGCAGCTCGAGACAGGGCCCAGAGACCCAGTACTTC.

This clone was counted a few times. This sequence joins TRBV6-5 and TRBJ2-1; 11 bases fit TRBD2. This CDR3 region has 15 residues. V dropped 6 bases and J dropped 7; count of bases not matched to a gene: 8. Germline CDR1 is MNHEY and CDR2 is SVGAGI. The CDR3 region is CASSLLAGAMNEQFF. The DNA for the CDR3 is TGTGCCAGCAGCCTACTAGCGGGAGCCATGAATGAGCAGTTCTTC.

In DNA, the CDR3 is TGTGCCAGCAGTGAACGGGGGACTAGCGGCACAGATACGCAGTATTTT. This sequence encodes CASSERGTSGTDTQYF. J is TRBJ2-3 and V is TRBV2; 10 bases line up with TRBD2. From germline, CDR1 is SNHLY and CDR2 FYNNEI. The CDR3 totals 16 residues. V gave up 2 bases and J gave up 1 base; unmatched junction bases: 3.

The CDR3 loop is CASSITPISDRGNEKLFF. For the CDR3, the DNA is TGTGCCAGCTCTATCACGCCTATCTCTGACAGGGGCAATGAAAAACTGTTTTTT. This sequence joins TRBV18 and TRBJ1-4; 8 bases agree with TRBD1. This CDR3 region has 18 residues. Germline V CDR1 and CDR2: KGHSH, LQKENI. V trimming: 6 bases; J trimming: 5 bases; junction bases outside the gene matches: 17.

The V gene is TRBV25-1, the J gene TRBJ2-7; 7 nucleotides match TRBD1. This CDR3 is built from 15 residues. The J segment lost 4 bases and the V segment lost 4 bases, leaving 10 bases of the junction unmatched. The germline V gene encodes CDR1 MGHDK and CDR2 SYGVNS. The chain's CDR3 is CASSGPGQLVYEQYF. Written as DNA, the CDR3 is TGTGCCAGCAGTGGGCCGGGACAGTTAGTATACGAGCAGTACTTC.

The V and J genes are TRBV28 and TRBJ2-5; 7 nucleotides match TRBD1. The CDR3 runs to 14 residues. V lost 4 bases to trimming and J lost 2 bases; unmatched junction nucleotides: 4. Germline CDR1 reads MDHEN; CDR2 reads SYDVKM. The CDR3 spells CASSSGQAQETQYF. The CDR3 nucleotides read TGTGCCAGCAGTTCAGGACAGGCACAAGAGACCCAGTACTTC.

V and J are TRBV19 and TRBJ1-1; a weak D match, TRBD1 (5 bases). Trimming removed 7 bases from V and 7 bases from J, with 10 bases in between. The CDR3 extends over 11 amino acids. Per germline, CDR1 LNHDA and CDR2 SQIVND (reference sequence). DNA for the CDR3: TGTGCCAGTAAGGAGGGACGTGAAGCTTTCTTT. It encodes CASKEGREAFF.

The chain links TRBV18 to TRBJ2-2, with D perhaps TRBD2 (6 bases). The germline V gene encodes CDR1 KGHSH and CDR2 LQKENI. CDR3 size: 18 residues. V was cut by 6 bases and J by 0 bases, with 20 bases left in between. CDR3 sequence (DNA): TGTGCCAGCTCGCCTTCCCGTACTAGCACCTCGAACACCGGGGAGCTGTTTTTT. Amino acids: CASSPSRTSTSNTGELFF.

V and J are TRBV6-5 and TRBJ2-2, with D perhaps TRBD2 (5 bases). The V end was cut by 2 bases, the J end by 1 base, with 8 bases between. CDR1 and CDR2 from the germline V gene are MNHEY and SVGAGI. CDR3 length: 15 amino acids. The CDR3 DNA follows: TGTGCCAGCAGTTACGGGAGAGGGAACACCGGGGAGCTGTTTTTT. This codes for CASSYGRGNTGELFF.

This chain links TRBV11-2 with TRBJ2-7; 7 bases are a match to TRBD2. CDR1 SGHAT and CDR2 FQNNGV come from the germline V gene. This CDR3 contains 14 residues. With V trimmed by 7 bases and J by 0 bases, 6 bases remained unmatched. This chain's CDR3 is CASTRRESSYEQYF. The CDR3 nucleotides read TGTGCCAGCACTCGGCGGGAGAGCTCCTACGAGCAGTACTTC.

The rearrangement joins TRBV10-3 to TRBJ1-1; 7 nucleotides align to TRBD1. This CDR3 contains 16 residues. J was trimmed by 2 bases and V by 3 bases; bases with no gene match: 9. Per germline, CDR1 ENHRY and CDR2 SYGVKD. The CDR3 reads CAISDGWAGGNTEAFF. DNA of the CDR3: TGTGCCATCAGTGACGGGTGGGCAGGGGGTAACACTGAAGCTTTCTTT.

This clone was seen only a few times. The chain has TRBV6-6 and TRBJ2-1; 10 bases are shared with TRBD2. With 6 bases clipped from V and 6 bases from J, the junction kept 2 bases outside the gene matches. CDR3 length equals 13 residues. Per germline, CDR1 MNHNY and CDR2 SVGAGI (reference sequence). CDR3 sequence (DNA): TGTGCCAGCAGGGTAGCGGGAGGCAATGAGCAGTTCTTC. The encoded protein is CASRVAGGNEQFF.

The DNA for the CDR3 is TGTGCCAGCAGTTACTCGATAGCGGGAGTCCACGAGCAGTACTTC. Amino acid sequence: CASSYSIAGVHEQYF. The J gene is TRBJ2-7, the V gene TRBV6-6, with 9 bases aligning to TRBD2. J lost 5 bases, V lost 0 bases, and 5 bases had no gene match. The germline V gene has CDR1 MNHNY and CDR2 SVGAGI (reference sequence). The CDR3 has 15 residues.

In the case of this clone: One junction end does not reproduce the germline sequence, and a read error may be involved. This chain joins TRBV18 and TRBJ2-7; 8 bases line up with TRBD1. Germline CDR1 is KGHSH and CDR2 is LQKENI. CDR3 length: 14 amino acids. CDR3 region: CASSRQGFSYEQYF. The CDR3 bases are TGTGCCAGTTCACGACAGGGGTTCTCCTACGAGCAGTACTTC.